This T cell receptor beta chain comes out of a study of human T cells and chemical hapten exposure. Study-level background: TCR yields per sample varied mostly from small pooled library volume differences.

This clonotype has at least ten counts. TCRdb redid the calling of the RACE reads with MiXCR, one entry per CDR3 protein. The data contain some 90,000 distinct CDR3 sequences, 8.5% to 9% of them singletons. The CDR3 has 12 residues. Germline CDR1 SEHNR, CDR2 FQNEAQ (reference sequence). Trimming took off 1 base at V and 5 bases at J, with 6 bases between the two ends. Time point noted: healthy volunteer bleed at 2 weeks. The template was total RNA from unfractionated whole blood. The V call is TRBV7-9, the J call TRBJ2-7; D is undetermined. This clonotype was sampled from a female donor in good health. Some clones in this sample may be carry-over from other donors' samples. The sample comprised whole blood. The CDR3 bases are TGTGCCAGCAGCTTAGAGGTTGACGAGCAGTACTTC. Its translation: CASSLEVDEQYF. Filled out from reference TRBV7-9 and TRBJ2-7, the complete variable domain reads DTGVSQNPRHKITKRGQNVTFRCDPISEHNRLYWYRQTLGQGPEFLTYFQNEAQLEKSRLLSDRFSAERPKGSFSTLEIQRTEQGDSAMYLCASSLEVDEQYFGPGTRLTVT.